This entry is about one TCR beta chain. The sample originates from a study of blood T cell repertoires in COVID-19. The repertoire was sequenced with immunoSEQ multiplex PCR; TCRdb's copy has only in-frame clones and lacks some. The data contain about 190,000 clones, around 90% of them singletons. Sequences were obtained from peripheral blood. The clonotype comes from a middle-aged man with acute or convalescent COVID-19.

As DNA, the CDR3 is TGTGCCAGTACTATGGGACTAGCGGGCCTTACGAGCTCCTACAATGAGCAGTTCTTC. Protein product: CASTMGLAGLTSSYNEQFF. This chain uses TRBV19 with TRBJ2-1; 12 bases are a match to TRBD2. Germline CDR1 LNHDA, CDR2 SQIVND (reference sequence). The CDR3 runs 19 residues. Losses at the gene ends were 7 bases for V and 0 bases for J; bases not matched to a gene: 13.